The 8 T cell receptor beta chains presented below share a single source sample, sequenced in a study of cytomegalovirus exposure and HLA in healthy donors. Primers: 60 Vbeta forward and 13 Jbeta reverse. Method: immunoSEQ multiplex PCR; TCRdb's copy keeps in-frame clones and lacks some. The sample has about 150,000 clones, about two thirds seen once. The sample comprised PBMCs. All receptors derive from a woman younger than 30 in good health and CMV-seronegative.

The chain joins TRBV4-3 to TRBJ2-1; 8 nucleotides match TRBD1. V shed 2 bases and J 4 bases; nucleotides not matched to a gene: 1. This CDR3 contains 14 residues. CDR1 and CDR2 from the germline V gene are LGHNA and YSLEER. CDR3 nucleotide sequence: TGCGCCAGCAGCCAAACAGGGGGTTACAATGAGCAGTTCTTC. Encoded protein: CASSQTGGYNEQFF.

The rearrangement joins TRBV5-1 to TRBJ1-4, with a weak D call TRBD1 (6 bases). V dropped 4 bases and J dropped 4 bases, with 11 bases sitting between them. CDR3 length: 14 residues. Germline values: CDR1 SGHRS, CDR2 YFSETQ. As DNA, the CDR3 is TGCGCCAGCAGCACGGGACACCATAATGAAAAACTGTTTTTT. Encoded protein: CASSTGHHNEKLFF. Full variable domain (rest looked up from reference TRBV5-1 and TRBJ1-4): KAGVTQTPRYLIKTRGQQVTLSCSPISGHRSVSWYQQTPGQGLQFLFEYFSETQRNKGNFPGRFSGRQFSNSRSEMNVSTLELGDSALYLCASSTGHHNEKLFFGSGTQLSVL.

The chain recombines TRBV5-6 with TRBJ2-5; 7 bases are a match to TRBD1. This CDR3 contains 15 residues. Trimming removed 4 bases from V and 5 bases from J; junction bases left unmatched: 11. Germline V CDR1 and CDR2: SGHDT, YYEEEE. The CDR3 region is CASSLDRVSGETQYF. The CDR3 DNA reads TGTGCCAGCAGCCTAGACAGGGTATCGGGTGAGACCCAGTACTTC.

This chain joins TRBV5-1 and TRBJ2-5; D is uncertain. Trimming removed 0 bases at V and 9 bases at J, with 12 bases between. Per germline, CDR1 SGHRS and CDR2 YFSETQ. The CDR3 is 13 residues long. The chain's CDR3 is CASSLVTPLAQYF. The CDR3 bases are TGCGCCAGCAGCTTGGTTACTCCCCTCGCCCAGTACTTC.

The CDR3 DNA reads as TGTGCCAGCAGCGTCGGCAGGGGAAGGTCCACAGATACGCAGTATTTT. Its translation: CASSVGRGRSTDTQYF. This chain uses TRBV9 with TRBJ2-3, with D tentatively TRBD1 (6 bases). The V and J ends lost 2 bases and 2 bases respectively, with 15 bases between them. Germline loops: CDR1 SGDLS, CDR2 YYNGEE. There are 16 residues in the CDR3.

This chain links TRBV7-6 with TRBJ2-2; TRBD1 agrees at 8 bases. The germline V gene has CDR1 SGHVS and CDR2 FNYEAQ. V was pared by 3 bases and J by 2 bases, with 2 bases of the junction left unmatched. CDR3 length: 15 amino acids. Written as DNA, the CDR3 is TGTGCCAGCAGCTTGGACAGGGTAAACACCGGGGAGCTGTTTTTT. Translated, it gives CASSLDRVNTGELFF.

This clone appeared a single time. CDR3 coding DNA: TGTGCCAGCAGTGAGGGCAGTAGCAATCAGCCCCAGCATTTT. Translating it yields CASSEGSSNQPQHF. The V gene is TRBV6-4, the J gene TRBJ1-5; D ambiguous. This CDR3 comprises 14 residues. The V end lost 3 bases, the J end lost 0 bases, and 6 bases lay between the germline ends. Germline lookup yields CDR1 MRHNA and CDR2 SNTAGT.

V and J are TRBV18 and TRBJ2-5; D might be TRBD1 (6 bases). Germline V gene sequence: CDR1 KGHSH, CDR2 LQKENI. Between the trimmed V and J ends, which lost 5 bases and 2 bases, there was a span of 12 bases. The CDR3 runs 14 residues. This CDR3 is CASSTGTAQETQYF. The CDR3 nucleotides are TGTGCCAGCTCAACAGGGACGGCACAAGAGACCCAGTACTTC. Variable domain in full (rest from reference TRBV18 and TRBJ2-5): NAGVMQNPRHLVRRRGQEARLRCSPMKGHSHVYWYRQLPEEGLKFMVYLQKENIIDESGMPKERFSAEFPKEGPSILRIQQVVRGDSAAYFCASSTGTAQETQYFGPGTRLLVL.